Presented here are 32 T cell receptor beta chains from one specimen sequenced in a study of T cell responses to AZD1222 COVID-19 vaccine. Only in-frame clones appear in the TCRdb table, and some are missing; sequencing was by immunoSEQ multiplex PCR. The data show 120,000 to 150,000 clones, approximately 93% seen once. The sample was peripheral blood, taken on day 0 of MenACWY control vaccination. The receptor source for this set is an adult in good health.

The chain carries TRBV11-2 and TRBJ1-1; D may be TRBD1 (6 bases). Trimming cost V 3 bases and J 4 bases, with 15 bases left between them. The CDR3 is 15 residues long. Germline V gives CDR1 SGHAT, CDR2 FQNNGV. CDR3 sequence reads: CASSLRGGAGTEAFF. For the CDR3, the DNA is TGTGCCAGCAGCTTGAGGGGGGGCGCCGGCACTGAAGCTTTCTTT.

This clone showed up just once. The gene calls are TRBV29-1 and TRBJ1-1; D gene unclear. V was clipped by 4 bases and J by 7 bases, with 10 bases between them. The length of the CDR3 is 11 residues. Germline V CDR1 and CDR2: SQVTM, ANQGSEA. Here the CDR3 DNA reads TGCAGCGTTGCGGAGCCGGGTGAAGCTTTCTTT. It yields the protein CSVAEPGEAFF.

V usage is TRBV6-4 and J usage is TRBJ1-1, with D maybe TRBD1 (5 bases). Germline lookup yields CDR1 MRHNA and CDR2 SNTAGT. Trimming shortened V by 5 bases and J by 5 bases, and 15 bases separated the two germline ends. This CDR3 comprises 14 residues. The CDR3 bases are TGTGCCAGCAGTAGGGACTCCGGGGGGACTGAAGCTTTCTTT. This encodes CASSRDSGGTEAFF.

As DNA, the CDR3 is TGTGCCAGCAGCTTAGATCTGGGGACGAGTGGCTACACCTTC. It codes for CASSLDLGTSGYTF. The chain recombines TRBV7-6 with TRBJ1-2, with D possibly being TRBD1 (5 bases). This CDR3 has 14 amino acids. Germline-derived CDR1 and CDR2 are SGHVS and FNYEAQ. V was pared by 1 base and J by 7 bases, with 13 bases between.

V gene TRBV9 combines with J gene TRBJ1-1; 10 positions agree with TRBD1. V lost 0 bases and J lost 10; bases outside the gene matches: 6. The CDR3 is 14 residues long. Germline V gene sequence: CDR1 SGDLS, CDR2 YYNGEE. The CDR3 DNA follows: TGTGCCAGCAGCGTAGGAGTTGGGGACAGGGGAGCTTTCTTT. Its translation is CASSVGVGDRGAFF.

The gene calls are TRBV7-2 and TRBJ1-1, with 10 nucleotides matching TRBD1. CDR3 length: 16 residues. CDR1 is SGHTA, CDR2 FQGNSA, per germline. The ends lost 1 base at V and 5 bases at J; junction bases unmatched: 7. CDR3 DNA sequence: TGTGCCAGCAGCTTAGTTCGTTGGGACAGGGGTACTGAAGCTTTCTTT. Its translation is CASSLVRWDRGTEAFF.

This rearrangement joins TRBV19 to TRBJ1-1; 7 nucleotides match TRBD1. The germline V gene encodes CDR1 LNHDA and CDR2 SQIVND (reference sequence). The CDR3 is 14 residues long. V lost 6 bases and J lost 2; bases outside the gene matches: 6. CDR3 amino acids: CASRVRTGNTEAFF. The CDR3 DNA sequence: TGTGCCAGTAGGGTTCGGACAGGAAACACTGAAGCTTTCTTT.

The chain uses TRBV11-2 and TRBJ2-1; D is perhaps TRBD2 (6 bases). Trimming left V 3 bases short and J 0 bases short, with 12 bases between. CDR1 SGHAT and CDR2 FQNNGV come from the germline V gene. CDR3 length: 16 residues. CDR3: CASSFRLVLSYNEQFF. CDR3 sequence (DNA): TGTGCCAGCAGCTTCCGACTAGTACTCTCCTACAATGAGCAGTTCTTC.

Points on this clone: As the CDR3 is not closed by the conserved phenylalanine or tryptophan, this likely results from a read error. The DNA is omitted, as the CDR3 cannot be located on it reliably, and the CDR3 follows TCRdb's listing. The V gene is TRBV6-4, the J gene TRBJ1-1. Germline V CDR1 and CDR2: MRHNA, SNTAGT. The CDR3 is 9 residues long, counting both termini. This CDR3 is CASSDYLGC.

The genes are TRBV24-1 and TRBJ1-1, with a tentative D call TRBD1 (6 bases). The V gene lost 3 bases and the J gene lost 8 bases, with 12 bases spanning the gap. The V gene's germline CDR1 is KGHDR and CDR2 SFDVKD. This CDR3 contains 13 residues. CDR3 in DNA: TGTGCCACCAGTGATAGCAGGGGATTAGAAGCTTTCTTT. Translation gives CATSDSRGLEAFF.

Comments on this clone: This may arise from a read error, as a much more abundant clone is one base away. V is TRBV3-1 (or the pseudogene TRBV3-2) and J is TRBJ2-2, with 14 bases that match TRBD2. Germline V CDR1 and CDR2: LGHDT, YNNKEL (reference sequence). Trimming removed 4 bases from V and 7 bases from J; junction bases left unmatched: 2. The CDR3 has 15 residues. The DNA for the CDR3 is TGTGCCAGCAGCCCGACTAGCGGGAGGGTCGGGGAGCTGTTTTTT. This codes for CASSPTSGRVGELFF.

The rearrangement links TRBV11-2 to TRBJ2-7; TRBD2 matches 16 bases. The CDR3 is 18 residues long. V was pared by 5 bases and J by 0 bases, with 7 bases of the junction left unmatched. Per the germline V gene, CDR1 is SGHAT and CDR2 is FQNNGV. Here the CDR3 reads CASSTGTSGRGSSYEQYF. CDR3 in DNA: TGTGCCAGCAGCACCGGGACTAGCGGGAGGGGGAGCTCCTACGAGCAGTACTTC. Combining the CDR3 with reference TRBV11-2 and TRBJ2-7 gives the whole variable domain EAGVAQSPRYKIIEKRQSVAFWCNPISGHATLYWYQQILGQGPKLLIQFQNNGVVDDSQLPKDRFSAERLKGVDSTLKIQPAKLEDSAVYLCASSTGTSGRGSSYEQYFGPGTRLTVT.

This clone was seen once. This chain uses TRBV5-6 with TRBJ2-5; D remains unclear. The CDR3 sequence is 13 residues long. The germline CDR1 and CDR2 sequences are SGHDT and YYEEEE. Trimming shortened V by 1 base and J by 2 bases, and 6 bases separated the two germline ends. The CDR3 spells CASSLRRQETQYF. The CDR3 coding sequence is TGTGCCAGCAGCTTGAGGCGGCAAGAGACCCAGTACTTC.

V is TRBV5-1 and J is TRBJ2-1; the D gene is possibly TRBD1 (6 bases). The germline V gene has CDR1 SGHRS and CDR2 YFSETQ. The CDR3 is 14 residues long. Trimming left V 4 bases short and J 5 bases short, with 13 bases between. As DNA, the CDR3 is TGCGCCAGCAGCCCATGGACAGAGGACAATGAGCAGTTCTTC. Translated: CASSPWTEDNEQFF.

V is TRBV5-1 and J is TRBJ2-5, with 8 positions matching TRBD1. Trimming took 5 bases from V and 4 from J; bases not matched to a gene: 7. This CDR3 comprises 14 residues. Germline CDR1 reads SGHRS; CDR2 reads YFSETQ. The CDR3 sequence: CASSLGQGGETQYF. CDR3 nucleotide sequence: TGCGCCAGCAGTCTCGGACAGGGAGGAGAGACCCAGTACTTC.

The chain carries TRBV18 and TRBJ1-5; D gene unclear. The CDR3 is 13 amino acids. V lost 0 bases and J 12 bases, leaving 12 bases between the germline ends. Germline V gene data show CDR1 as KGHSH and CDR2 as LQKENI. The CDR3 protein is CASSPPGLPVQHF. CDR3 DNA sequence: TGTGCCAGCTCACCACCTGGACTGCCCGTCCAGCATTTT.

V gene TRBV5-1 combines with J gene TRBJ2-1, with 14 positions matching TRBD2. This CDR3 spans 17 amino acids. The V segment lost 4 bases and the J segment 4 bases; nucleotides outside the gene matches: 7. The germline V gene has CDR1 SGHRS and CDR2 YFSETQ. The CDR3 reads CASSTGLAGGRYNEQFF. As DNA, the CDR3 is TGCGCCAGCAGCACCGGACTAGCGGGAGGCCGGTACAATGAGCAGTTCTTC. Supplemented by reference TRBV5-1 and TRBJ2-1, the full variable domain reads KAGVTQTPRYLIKTRGQQVTLSCSPISGHRSVSWYQQTPGQGLQFLFEYFSETQRNKGNFPGRFSGRQFSNSRSEMNVSTLELGDSALYLCASSTGLAGGRYNEQFFGPGTRLTVL.

V and J are TRBV5-4 and TRBJ2-2, with TRBD2 as a possible D gene (5 bases). Germline CDR1 is SGHNT and CDR2 is YYREEE (reference sequence). The germline V and J ends were trimmed by 2 bases and 1 base, with 12 bases remaining between them. The CDR3 is 16 amino acids. The chain's CDR3 is CASSFGLGLNTGELFF. The CDR3 nucleotides read TGTGCCAGCAGCTTCGGTTTAGGACTGAACACCGGGGAGCTGTTTTTT.

This clone was detected a few times. The chain joins TRBV6-1 to TRBJ2-7; 8 bases align to TRBD1. J gave up 3 bases and V 4 bases, and 20 bases lay outside the gene matches. The CDR3 totals 19 residues. Germline CDR1 and CDR2: MNHNS and SASEGT. The CDR3 DNA is TGTGCCAGCAGTGCCCTAGCCCTACAACGTGGACAGGGCGTCTACGAGCAGTACTTC. Translated: CASSALALQRGQGVYEQYF.

The genes are TRBV5-5 and TRBJ1-1, with D uncertain. Germline V gene lookup returns CDR1 SGHKS and CDR2 YYEKEE (reference sequence). CDR3 length equals 14 residues. With 4 bases removed from V and 11 bases from J, the gap between germline ends came to 21 bases. The CDR3 region is CASSPGIQGPPAFF. The CDR3 DNA sequence: TGTGCCAGCAGCCCCGGAATACAAGGGCCTCCCGCTTTCTTT.

The rearrangement joins TRBV5-1 to TRBJ1-2; D gene unclear. The CDR3 is 15 amino acids. The germline gives CDR1 SGHRS, CDR2 YFSETQ. Trimming took 5 bases from V and 3 from J, leaving 17 bases between them. CDR3: CASSVDPGPDYGYTF. CDR3 DNA sequence: TGCGCCAGCAGTGTAGATCCAGGTCCGGACTATGGCTACACCTTC.

The V and J genes are TRBV19 and TRBJ1-4, with TRBD1 matching over 10 bases. Per the germline V gene, CDR1 is LNHDA and CDR2 is SQIVND (reference sequence). The length of the CDR3 is 16 residues. V shed 5 bases, J shed 8 bases, and the junction held 11 bases outside the gene matches. CDR3 loop: CASSPTGGGLREKLFF. The CDR3 DNA sequence: TGTGCCAGTAGTCCGACAGGGGGCGGGTTACGGGAAAAACTGTTTTTT.

This clone appeared a few times. This chain links TRBV25-1 with TRBJ1-3; no clear D. The ends were cut back, 4 bases at V and 0 bases at J, with 19 bases in the middle. In germline, CDR1 is MGHDK, CDR2 SYGVNS. CDR3 size: 18 residues. The CDR3 reads CASSGGPTSYYSGNTIYF. The CDR3 bases are TGTGCCAGCAGTGGGGGTCCGACATCTTATTACTCTGGAAACACCATATATTTT. Complete variable domain (other parts from reference TRBV25-1 and TRBJ1-3): EADIYQTPRYLVIGTGKKITLECSQTMGHDKMYWYQQDPGMELHLIHYSYGVNSTEKGDLSSESTVSRIRTEHFPLTLESARPSHTSQYLCASSGGPTSYYSGNTIYFGEGSWLTVV.

The chain carries TRBV28 and TRBJ2-1; 7 positions agree with TRBD2. This CDR3 is built from 15 residues. V dropped 3 bases and J dropped 5; count of bases not matched to a gene: 7. Germline lookup yields CDR1 MDHEN and CDR2 SYDVKM. The CDR3 loop reads CASSFLRERNNEQFF. Written as DNA, the CDR3 is TGTGCCAGCAGTTTCTTGCGGGAGAGAAACAATGAGCAGTTCTTC.

CDR3 DNA sequence: TGCGCCAGCAGCCAAGGGGCGGGGGCTAGTCTAGGCAATGAGCAGTTCTTC. Its translation: CASSQGAGASLGNEQFF. The chain combines TRBV4-3 with TRBJ2-1; D may be TRBD2 (7 bases). Germline CDR1 and CDR2: LGHNA and YSLEER. V was shortened by 1 base and J by 6 bases, with 19 bases between the two germline ends. The CDR3 is 17 residues long.

This rearrangement joins TRBV28 to TRBJ2-1; no reliable D call. Germline assignment: CDR1 MDHEN and CDR2 SYDVKM. This CDR3 has 15 amino acids. Trimming left V 5 bases short and J 2 bases short, with 13 bases between. Here the CDR3 reads CASSPPGYTYNEQFF. The DNA of the CDR3 is TGTGCCAGCAGTCCACCGGGCTATACCTACAATGAGCAGTTCTTC.

This rearrangement joins TRBV2 to TRBJ1-3; D is ambiguous. V was clipped by 3 bases and J by 9 bases, with 12 bases between them. The CDR3 contains 13 residues. The germline gives CDR1 SNHLY, CDR2 FYNNEI. For the CDR3, the DNA is TGTGCCAGCAGTGAGTTTTATGAAGGCACCATATATTTT. As protein: CASSEFYEGTIYF.

The chain couples TRBV7-2 to TRBJ2-7, with TRBD1 matching 9 bases. Germline CDR1 reads SGHTA; CDR2 reads FQGNSA. The CDR3 is made up of 15 amino acids. V shed 2 bases, J shed 2 bases, and the junction held 4 bases outside the gene matches. The CDR3 sequence is CASSLRDRAPYEQYF. The CDR3 region has the DNA TGTGCCAGCAGCTTACGGGACAGGGCTCCCTACGAGCAGTACTTC.

This chain links TRBV7-3 with TRBJ1-1; perhaps TRBD1 as D (5 bases). Germline values: CDR1 SGHTA, CDR2 FQGTGA. The CDR3 is 14 residues long. The germline V and J ends were trimmed by 1 base and 6 bases, with 12 bases remaining between them. The CDR3, as DNA: TGTGCCAGCAGCTTAATGGGGGGACCGGCTGAAGCTTTCTTT. Its translation is CASSLMGGPAEAFF.

This chain uses TRBV7-3 with TRBJ2-3; TRBD1 is a possible D gene (6 bases). Germline V gives CDR1 SGHTA, CDR2 FQGTGA. The CDR3 runs to 14 residues. V was clipped by 5 bases and J by 5 bases, with 14 bases between them. CDR3 residues: CASSRTGSQDTQYF. CDR3 coding DNA: TGTGCCAGCAGCCGTACAGGGTCCCAAGATACGCAGTATTTT.

CDR3 DNA: TGCAGTTCGGGACAAACCTATGGCTACACCTTC. Protein product: CSSGQTYGYTF. This rearrangement joins TRBV20-1 to TRBJ1-2; D perhaps matches TRBD1 (6 bases). Germline V CDR1 and CDR2: DFQATT, SNEGSKA (reference sequence). V lost 8 bases, J lost 4 bases, and 11 bases lay in between. The CDR3 has 11 residues.

The chain has TRBV25-1 and TRBJ1-5; D remains unclear. Trimming took off 2 bases at V and 2 bases at J, with 10 bases between the two ends. Germline CDR1 and CDR2: MGHDK and SYGVNS. The CDR3 loop spans 15 amino acids. The CDR3 DNA is TGTGCCAGCAGTGAAAAGGGAGTGGGCAATCAGCCCCAGCATTTT. This translates into CASSEKGVGNQPQHF.